The rows below give T cell receptor beta chains drawn from one sample of a study of brain metastases from non-small cell lung cancer. Sequenced by immunoSEQ multiplex PCR; TCRdb stores in-frame clones only, minus some. The table records hundreds of clones, approximately 89% of them present only once. The material sequenced was primary lung tumor tissue. The receptor set was obtained from a donor over 35 with non-small cell lung cancer. CDR3s include the opening cysteine and the closing phenylalanine or tryptophan. The D gene is left open where the match is weak. Clone sizes are given selectively: once, few, many, or a class where the clone is expanded.

clone size,V gene,CDR3 length,D gene,CDR3 protein
.,TRBV15,19,TRBD1,CATSRDMVYRDRSQETQYF
.,TRBV12-5,17,.,CASGLYPSAGGPGEQYF
.,TRBV28,13,.,CASSFGADYGYTF
.,TRBV19,10,.,CASYAGGYTF
few,TRBV7-2,13,.,CASSFGGTDTQYF
.,TRBV21-1,14,.,CASPIPTNTGELFF
.,TRBV19,15,TRBD2,CASSPLAGIRNEQYF
.,TRBV2,13,.,CASGFRGSETQYF
.,TRBV7-9,16,.,CASSLARLGLTDTQYF
once,TRBV14,15,TRBD1,CASSQAGRGRSEQYF
.,TRBV19,13,.,CASSKGGSTEAFF
.,TRBV2,13,.,CASSEVQSGTQYF
.,TRBV27,13,TRBD1,CASSFGTGEGYTF